This T cell receptor beta chain emerged from a study of shared clonotypes between healthy human individuals. On the study more broadly: Per donor, three plates held CD4 naive cells, three held CD4 memory, two held CD8 naive and one held CD8 memory.

Germline lookup yields CDR1 LGHNA and CDR2 YNFKEQ. Trimming left V 1 base short and J 7 bases short, with 14 bases between. The CDR3 consists of 15 residues. Profiling relied on immunoSEQ multiplex PCR, and the TCRdb table lists in-frame clones only, not all of them. The table shows 550,000 to 800,000 clones, with roughly 70% occurring only once. The receptor was isolated from a woman in her 30s in good health. The chain carries TRBV4-2 and TRBJ2-1, with unresolved D. Sequenced material: memory CD4+ T cells sorted from blood. Subset given: CD45RA-negative fraction. DNA for the CDR3: TGTGCCAGCAGCCAAGCGGTGGGATTGGGTAATGAGCAGTTCTTC. This gives the protein CASSQAVGLGNEQFF.